What follows are 10 T cell receptor beta chains derived from one specimen sequenced in a study of T-cell memory formation after mild COVID-19 (dated by TCRdb to about 2021). The library was produced with 5' RACE. Sequenced using an Illumina NovaSeq 6000. Starting from the raw public reads, TCRdb applied fastp trimming at Q25, assembled clones with MiXCR and retained in-frame beta chains. Each entry merges the rows of one CDR3 protein and shows their most common DNA and genes. This sample is represented by 35,000 to 50,000 distinct CDR3 sequences; 6.6% of them were singletons. Roughly 0.79% of the sample is in the top ten clones. Sequencing was carried out using PBMCs or a T cell subset sorted from them (not recorded which). These TCRs come from an adult who had mild COVID-19 (a few samples of this study predate the infection). The sample titles of this study are shuffled in the database, so cell type and time point are left out.

This clonotype was found a few times. The chain joins TRBV12-3 or TRBV12-4 to TRBJ2-7, with 10 bases aligning to TRBD2. The CDR3 runs 17 residues. Germline trimming cut 0 bases from V and 2 bases from J; bases unmatched to any gene: 7. In DNA form, the CDR3 reads TGTGCCAGCAGTTTAGCTGGCCTAGCGGGAGACCCCTACGAGCAGTACTTC. Its protein is CASSLAGLAGDPYEQYF.

V gene TRBV4-1 combines with J gene TRBJ2-7; 9 nucleotides agree with TRBD1. The J segment lost 0 bases and the V segment lost 3 bases, leaving 18 bases of the junction unmatched. Looked up from germline, CDR1 is MGHRA and CDR2 is YSYEKL. The length of the CDR3 is 20 residues. The CDR3 protein is CASSQPYPGTGLPSSYEQYF. The CDR3 DNA follows: TGCGCCAGCAGCCAGCCCTACCCCGGGACAGGGCTCCCTAGCTCCTACGAGCAGTACTTC.

Many counts were recorded for this clonotype. The chain recombines TRBV2 with TRBJ2-2, with D perhaps given as TRBD1 or TRBD2 (6 bases each). Trimming left V 2 bases short and J 0 bases short, with 16 bases between. Looked up from germline, CDR1 is SNHLY and CDR2 is FYNNEI. This CDR3 has 18 amino acids. CDR3 bases: TGTGCCAGCAGTGAACTGCCCGGAGGGGGTACGAACACCGGGGAGCTGTTTTTT. This codes for CASSELPGGGTNTGELFF.

This clonotype was detected a few times. V gene TRBV3-1 combines with J gene TRBJ2-2; the match to TRBD2 covers 10 bases. Trimming took 1 base from V and 2 from J; bases not matched to a gene: 7. The CDR3 sequence is 18 residues long. The V gene's germline CDR1 is LGHDT and CDR2 YNNKEL (reference sequence). CDR3 region: CASSQARLAGANTGELFF. The CDR3 coding sequence is TGTGCCAGCAGCCAAGCCCGGCTAGCGGGGGCAAACACCGGGGAGCTGTTTTTT.

This clonotype has more than one count but fewer than ten. J is TRBJ2-1 and V is TRBV7-3; 7 bases fit TRBD2. Germline CDR1 is SGHTA and CDR2 is FQGTGA. This CDR3 region has 15 residues. Trimming took 5 bases from V and 2 from J; bases not matched to a gene: 6. The CDR3 loop reads CASSPLADTYNEQFF. DNA for the CDR3: TGTGCCAGCAGCCCGCTAGCGGACACCTACAATGAGCAGTTCTTC.

This clonotype showed up many times. The chain links TRBV5-1 to TRBJ2-3, with TRBD1 as a possible D gene (5 bases). CDR3 length: 17 amino acids. The V gene's germline CDR1 is SGHRS and CDR2 YFSETQ. V lost 1 base to trimming and J lost 3 bases, with 18 bases between them. The CDR3 sequence is CASSLWGATIRTDTQYF. The CDR3 bases are TGCGCCAGCAGCTTGTGGGGCGCAACAATCCGGACAGATACGCAGTATTTT. The whole variable domain, filled in from reference TRBV5-1 and TRBJ2-3, reads KAGVTQTPRYLIKTRGQQVTLSCSPISGHRSVSWYQQTPGQGLQFLFEYFSETQRNKGNFPGRFSGRQFSNSRSEMNVSTLELGDSALYLCASSLWGATIRTDTQYFGPGTRLTVL.

This clonotype was seen repeatedly, ten times or more. This rearrangement joins TRBV9 to TRBJ1-3; D is possibly TRBD1 (6 bases). CDR1 and CDR2 from the germline V gene are SGDLS and YYNGEE. There are 15 residues in the CDR3. Trimming cost V 6 bases and J 2 bases, with 15 bases left between them. In nucleotides, the CDR3 is TGTGCCAGCAACCCCACAGGGACTGCTGGAAACACCATATATTTT. Translating gives CASNPTGTAGNTIYF. Full variable domain (rest looked up from reference TRBV9 and TRBJ1-3): DSGVTQTPKHLITATGQRVTLRCSPRSGDLSVYWYQQSLDQGLQFLIQYYNGEERAKGNILERFSAQQFPDLHSELNLSSLELGDSALYFCASNPTGTAGNTIYFGEGSWLTVV.

The rearrangement joins TRBV29-1 to TRBJ1-2; possible D gene TRBD1, 6 bases. The CDR3 covers 12 residues. Per germline, CDR1 SQVTM and CDR2 ANQGSEA. The V gene lost 4 bases and the J gene lost 2 bases, with 8 bases spanning the gap. CDR3 region: CSVGDTNYGYTF. The CDR3 DNA sequence: TGCAGCGTTGGGGACACCAACTATGGCTACACCTTC.

This clonotype was picked up many times. The junction shows a germline mismatch at one end, possibly a read error. The chain carries TRBV7-7 and TRBJ2-1; D is tentatively TRBD1 or TRBD2 (5 bases each). Germline V gives CDR1 SSHAT, CDR2 FNYEAQ (reference sequence). This CDR3 has 13 amino acids. Here the CDR3 reads CASSLAPRDEQFF. As DNA, the CDR3 is TGTGCTAGCAGCTTAGCGCCCAGGGATGAGCAGTTCTTC.

This clonotype was picked up many times. The chain carries TRBV12-3 or TRBV12-4 and TRBJ1-5, with 7 bases matching TRBD1. The CDR3 is made up of 15 amino acids. The ends lost 6 bases at V and 5 bases at J; junction bases unmatched: 10. CDR3 region: CASRTGTAGDQPQHF. The CDR3, as DNA: TGTGCCAGCAGAACCGGGACAGCGGGGGATCAGCCCCAGCATTTT.